Sequencing of this TCR beta chain was carried out in a study of post-analysis software for immune sequencing data. On this clonotype itself: Its specificity is not known.

Presence of unique molecular identifiers characterized the TCR beta cDNA libraries. TCRdb reanalysed the PCR reads using MiXCR and keeps one entry per CDR3 protein. The sample has a few hundred thousand distinct CDR3 sequences, 36% seen once. The CDR3 extends over 13 amino acids. Germline V gives CDR1 DFQATT, CDR2 SNEGSKA (reference sequence). J gave up 2 bases and V 5 bases, and 5 bases lay outside the gene matches. Study outcomes and limitations: There were about five TRBV segments more frequent in patients than controls, and TRBV5-6, TRBV5-1 and TRBV20-1 were among them. Versus controls, multiple sclerosis patients showed significantly lower diversity (normalized Chao1).

This sequence originates from a girl aged 5 to 17 with multiple sclerosis. Sequenced: blood. The chain carries TRBV20-1 and TRBJ2-7; 8 bases line up with TRBD2. The CDR3 sequence is CSAGAGVTYEQYF. CDR3 coding DNA: TGCAGTGCTGGAGCGGGAGTTACCTACGAGCAGTACTTC.